This T cell receptor (beta chain) was profiled in a study of blood T cell repertoires in COVID-19. Study at large: COVID-19 samples from acute and convalescent phases originated in the United States, Italy and Spain. The cDNA or gDNA used as material had been derived from T cells, B-cell-depleted T cells, or PBMCs.

Methods used by the authors: Amplification of reference gene primers provided the estimated nucleated cell counts. Generated by immunoSEQ multiplex PCR, the TCRdb table keeps only in-frame clones and is missing some. That table is the source of V, J and clone size, and D and trimming were worked out from the DNA. The data show roughly 130,000 clones, 80% to 85% seen once. The CDR3 contains 15 residues. Germline V lookup: CDR1 LGHDT, CDR2 YNNKEL (reference sequence). V shed 4 bases and J 1 base; nucleotides not matched to a gene: 0. This rearrangement joins TRBV3-1 (or the pseudogene TRBV3-2) to TRBJ2-6; TRBD1 agrees at 8 bases. This TCR came from a woman in her 30s who had recovered from COVID-19. Sequencing used peripheral blood. The CDR3 spells CASSRQGSGANVLTF. Here the CDR3 DNA reads TGTGCCAGCAGCCGACAGGGGTCTGGGGCCAACGTCCTGACTTTC.